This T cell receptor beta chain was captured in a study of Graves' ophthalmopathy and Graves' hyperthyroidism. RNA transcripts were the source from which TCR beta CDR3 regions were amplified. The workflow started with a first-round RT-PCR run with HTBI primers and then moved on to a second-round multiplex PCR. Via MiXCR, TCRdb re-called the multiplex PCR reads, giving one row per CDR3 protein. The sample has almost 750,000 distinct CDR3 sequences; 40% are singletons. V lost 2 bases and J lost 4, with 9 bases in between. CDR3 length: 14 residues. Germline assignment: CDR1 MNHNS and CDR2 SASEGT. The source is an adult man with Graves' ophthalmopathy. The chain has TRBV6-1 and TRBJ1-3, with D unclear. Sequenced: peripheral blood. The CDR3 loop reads CASSERPKGNTIYF. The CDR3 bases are TGTGCCAGCAGTGAAAGGCCCAAGGGAAACACCATATATTTT.